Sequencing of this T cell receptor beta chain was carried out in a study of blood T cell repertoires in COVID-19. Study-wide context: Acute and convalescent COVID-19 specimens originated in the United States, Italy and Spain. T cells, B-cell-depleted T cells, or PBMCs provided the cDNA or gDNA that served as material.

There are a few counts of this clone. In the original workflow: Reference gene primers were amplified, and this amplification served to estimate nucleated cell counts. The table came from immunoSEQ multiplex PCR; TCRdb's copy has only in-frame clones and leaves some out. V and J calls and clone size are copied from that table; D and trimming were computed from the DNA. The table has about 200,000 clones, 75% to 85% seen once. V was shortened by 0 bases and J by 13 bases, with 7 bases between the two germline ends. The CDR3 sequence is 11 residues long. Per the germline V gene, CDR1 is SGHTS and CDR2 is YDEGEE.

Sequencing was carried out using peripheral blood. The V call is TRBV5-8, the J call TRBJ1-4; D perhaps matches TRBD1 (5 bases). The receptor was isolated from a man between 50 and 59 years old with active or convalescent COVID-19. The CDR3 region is CASSLVGGLFF. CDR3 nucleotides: TGTGCCAGCAGCTTGGTCGGGGGACTGTTTTTT.